This TCR beta chain stems from a study of regulatory T cells in long-lasting Graves disease (dated by TCRdb to 2020 to 2022). Turning to the overall study: Persistent Graves' disease was defined as antithyroid drug treatment for over 5 years with persistently positive TSH receptor autoantibodies. Peripheral blood TCR sequencing and RNA sequencing compared persistent Graves' disease patients with newly diagnosed Graves' disease patients. The study took place in China and was registered as a clinical trial. A total of roughly 35 samples underwent TCR sequencing, from about 13 patients with persistent Graves' disease and approximately 20 patients with newly diagnosed Graves' disease. On average, persistent Graves' disease patients in the clinical cohort had been on antithyroid drugs for about 10.3 years.

Receptor amplification or capture employed multiplex PCR. The data were produced on an Illumina HiSeq 4000. CDR3 regions were amplified by Arm-PCR with iRepertoire HTBI primers to construct TCR beta libraries. PCR products were gel purified before sequencing. The authors' pipeline ran thus. Across samples, fewer than 70 TRBV and roughly 15 TRBJ segments were identified and used for gene usage analysis of CDR3 amino acid clonotypes. COPE and FqMerger were used to merge filtered high-quality paired reads into contigs. BLAST was used to align contigs to IMGT TRBV, TRBD and TRBJ reference genes, and CDR3 was defined according to IMGT. Any clonotype with a frequency above 0.1% was classified as a highly expanded clone. Shannon entropy was used to measure repertoire diversity, and the Gini coefficient was used to measure V-J evenness. A clonotype found in more than one individual was treated as public. In TCRdb, the public reads were trimmed at Q25 with fastp and aligned with MiXCR, with productive beta chains retained. Under each unique CDR3 protein, matching rows form one entry showing the most common genes and DNA. The V and J calls and clone size come from TCRdb's table, not from the authors' own analysis. Across this sample there are 420,000 or so distinct CDR3 sequences, with 23% seen only once. The ten largest clones add up to roughly 30% of the sample.

The sample holds a few counts of this clonotype. Its antigen is currently not known. Base qualities are not recorded, but no much larger clone differs from it by a single base. Reading the label with the study, this specimen's time point is: persistent/refractory GD, antithyroid drugs over 5 years with positive TRAb. For both TCR sequencing and RNA sequencing, RNA was extracted from PBMCs in TRIzol. The diagnosis of Graves' disease was made according to American Thyroid Association guidelines. Patients were recruited from an endocrinology department in Xi'an, China. Each patient gave about 9.1 milliliters of peripheral blood, collected in an EDTA anticoagulant tube. PBMCs were isolated by Ficoll Paque Plus density gradient separation without further T cell sorting. An Agilent 2100 Bioanalyzer and agarose gel were used to check RNA quality, while a NanoDrop 2000 measured RNA concentration. What the research found in general, with its limitations: The study examined only peripheral blood because the primary lesion, thyroid tissue, could not be accessed. The small sample size was acknowledged by the authors as a limitation that may reduce accuracy. Sequencing and analysis were limited to the TCR beta chain. Compared with newly diagnosed patients, patients with persistent Graves' disease had lower TCR Shannon entropy and fewer highly expanded clones, which suggests clonal expansion. Patients with persistent disease shared more public clonotypes (around 2,700) than newly diagnosed patients did (approximately 990).

Sequences were derived from peripheral blood mononuclear cells (PBMCs), sampled when the disease was refractory, from a patient treated with antithyroid drugs. The clonotype was recovered from a female donor with Graves disease.

The CDR3 has the sequence CASRLQGAMGYTF. The bases are TGTGCCAGCAGACTCCAGGGGGCGATGGGCTACACCTTC. The rearranged chain carries TRBV27 and TRBJ1-2; TRBD1 lines up with 8 middle nucleotides. Here V drops 6 bases and J drops 8 bases, and the junction holds 8 bases not matched to any gene. From the cysteine through the phenylalanine, the CDR3 covers 13 amino acids. CDR3 DNA is the only sequence kept; it has 39 bases, read in frame from the first base. The germline V gene (reference sequence) provides CDR1 MNHEY and CDR2 SMNVEV.